The 13 T cell receptor beta chains in this list originate from one sample, sequenced in a study of cytomegalovirus exposure and HLA in healthy donors. A multiplex PCR was run with 60 Vbeta primers and 13 Jbeta primers. Clones were sequenced by immunoSEQ multiplex PCR, and TCRdb holds only the in-frame ones, with some missing. The repertoire holds around 88,000 clones, with around 73% as singletons. Sequencing was carried out using PBMCs. The origin of the receptors is a woman in her thirties or forties in good health and CMV-seropositive.

V usage is TRBV14 and J usage is TRBJ2-5; 8 bases are a match to TRBD2. J was trimmed by 5 bases and V by 2 bases; bases with no gene match: 4. The CDR3 runs to 14 residues. CDR1 and CDR2 from the germline V gene are SGHDN and FVKESK. The CDR3 nucleotides are TGTGCCAGCAGCCAACCAGCGGGAGTGGAGACCCAGTACTTC. It yields the protein CASSQPAGVETQYF.

The chain employs TRBV2 and TRBJ2-3; 7 nucleotides match TRBD2. The CDR3 has 15 amino acids. The V gene end was trimmed by 6 bases and the J gene end by 2 bases; junction bases not matched to a gene: 8. CDR1 SNHLY and CDR2 FYNNEI come from the germline V gene. The CDR3 loop reads CASRSGGSLTDTQYF. CDR3 nucleotides: TGTGCCAGCAGGTCGGGCGGGAGTCTCACAGATACGCAGTATTTT.

The chain recombines TRBV6-4 with TRBJ2-1; 9 positions agree with TRBD2. The junction had 13 bases not matched to a gene; V was cut back by 4 bases and J by 6 bases. There are 17 residues in the CDR3. Germline values: CDR1 MRHNA, CDR2 SNTAGT. Here the CDR3 DNA reads TGTGCCAGCAGTGGAGGAAGTGGAAGCGGGAGGTTCAATGAGCAGTTCTTC. This translates into CASSGGSGSGRFNEQFF.

This clone occurred once. CDR3 loop: CASSLTSDYNEQFF. The CDR3 coding sequence is TGCGCCAGCAGCTTGACTAGTGATTACAATGAGCAGTTCTTC. The V and J genes are TRBV5-1 and TRBJ2-1; perhaps TRBD2 as D (5 bases). V dropped 1 base and J dropped 4 bases, with 9 bases sitting between them. Germline CDR1 and CDR2: SGHRS and YFSETQ. The CDR3 covers 14 residues.

The chain recombines TRBV14 with TRBJ2-7; weak D call: TRBD1 (5 bases). CDR3 length equals 12 residues. The V gene lost 5 bases and the J gene lost 4 bases, with 9 bases spanning the gap. Germline V gene sequence: CDR1 SGHDN, CDR2 FVKESK. This CDR3 reads CASSRQSYEQYF. CDR3 sequence (DNA): TGTGCCAGCAGCAGACAGAGTTACGAGCAGTACTTC.

This clone has a handful of counts. J is TRBJ1-2 and V is TRBV28, with 8 bases matching TRBD1. CDR3 size: 16 residues. With V trimmed by 4 bases and J by 8 bases, 15 bases remained unmatched. CDR1 and CDR2 from the germline V gene are MDHEN and SYDVKM. CDR3 nucleotides: TGTGCCAGCAGTTCCGGACAGGGCTTTCAAAGGGGAGGCTACACCTTC. This translates into CASSSGQGFQRGGYTF.

Of note for this clone: The sample contains more than one DNA sequence encoding this CDR3. This chain uses TRBV7-8 with TRBJ1-1, with D possibly being TRBD1 (5 bases). The CDR3 has 15 residues. Germline V gene sequence: CDR1 SGHVS, CDR2 FQNEAQ. V shed 0 bases and J shed 2 bases, with 10 bases lying between them. For the CDR3, the DNA is TGTGCCAGCAGCTTAGCCGGGACTGCTAACACTGAAGCTTTCTTT. Protein: CASSLAGTANTEAFF. Variable domain in full (rest from reference TRBV7-8 and TRBJ1-1): GAGVSQSPRYKVAKRGQDVALRCDPISGHVSLFWYQQALGQGPEFLTYFQNEAQLDKSGLPSDRFFAERPEGSVSTLKIQRTQQEDSAVYLCASSLAGTANTEAFFGQGTRLTVV.

The chain recombines TRBV6-6 with TRBJ2-1, with 9 bases lining up with TRBD2. CDR1 MNHNY and CDR2 SVGAGI come from the germline V gene (reference sequence). This CDR3 contains 14 residues. V gave up 4 bases and J gave up 7 bases; unmatched junction bases: 5. CDR3 bases: TGTGCCAGCAGTTGGCGGCGGGGGGGGAATGAGCAGTTCTTC. Protein product: CASSWRRGGNEQFF.

The chain recombines TRBV10-3 with TRBJ1-1; 11 bases line up with TRBD1. The CDR3 length is 14 residues. CDR1 is ENHRY and CDR2 is SYGVKD in the germline V gene. J lost 5 bases, V lost 7 bases, and 6 bases had no gene match. In DNA form, the CDR3 reads TGTGCCATCAACTCCGGGACAGGGGGGACTGAAGCTTTCTTT. Amino acids: CAINSGTGGTEAFF.

This clone was counted only a few times. The chain links TRBV19 to TRBJ2-4; 13 nucleotides match TRBD2. The CDR3 has 14 amino acids. V lost 5 bases, J lost 8 bases, and 3 bases stayed unmatched. Per germline, CDR1 LNHDA and CDR2 SQIVND (reference sequence). CDR3 nucleotide sequence: TGTGCCAGTAGTTTTGGGACTAGCGGGGACATTCAGTACTTC. Protein product: CASSFGTSGDIQYF.

The chain uses TRBV4-1 and TRBJ2-7, with unresolved D. The germline V and J ends were trimmed by 0 bases and 0 bases, with 3 bases remaining between them. Germline assignment: CDR1 MGHRA and CDR2 YSYEKL. The CDR3 loop spans 13 amino acids. The CDR3 loop reads CASSQDGSYEQYF. DNA of the CDR3: TGCGCCAGCAGCCAAGACGGCTCCTACGAGCAGTACTTC.

The chain joins TRBV5-1 to TRBJ2-3, with 14 bases that match TRBD2. This CDR3 has 17 amino acids. V trimming: 4 bases; J trimming: 1 base; junction bases outside the gene matches: 5. Germline CDR1 reads SGHRS; CDR2 reads YFSETQ. In DNA, the CDR3 is TGCGCCAGCAGCGGGACTAGCGGGAGTACTGGCACAGATACGCAGTATTTT. Amino acids: CASSGTSGSTGTDTQYF.

This CDR3 reads CASSLEVGGTRGYEQYF. DNA for the CDR3: TGTGCCAGCAGCTTGGAAGTGGGCGGAACTAGAGGCTACGAGCAGTACTTC. The chain couples TRBV5-8 to TRBJ2-7; TRBD2 might be the D (5 bases). There are 17 residues in the CDR3. The ends were cut back, 0 bases at V and 3 bases at J, with 19 bases in the middle. The germline V gene has CDR1 SGHTS and CDR2 YDEGEE.